The 27 T cell receptor beta chains below all came from one sample that was sequenced in a study of cytomegalovirus exposure and HLA in healthy donors. PCR primers comprised 60 Vbeta and 13 Jbeta primers. The table came from immunoSEQ multiplex PCR; TCRdb's copy has only in-frame clones and leaves some out. The table lists 130,000 to 150,000 clones, nearly 80% of them singletons, with over 2.5% in the top ten. The sequenced sample was PBMCs. These receptor sequences come from a man in his forties in good health and CMV-seropositive.

The chain employs TRBV27 and TRBJ2-1; 8 bases agree with TRBD2. Germline V lookup: CDR1 MNHEY, CDR2 SMNVEV (reference sequence). Germline trimming cut 4 bases from V and 4 bases from J; bases unmatched to any gene: 9. The CDR3 is made up of 16 amino acids. The CDR3 DNA is TGTGCCAGCAGTTCCCCGGGGTTAGCGGGGTACAATGAGCAGTTCTTC. It yields the protein CASSSPGLAGYNEQFF.

With respect to this clone: A read error may produce the germline difference seen at one junction end. The genes are TRBV19 and TRBJ1-1; TRBD1 aligns across 7 bases. The CDR3 extends over 15 amino acids. CDR1 is LNHDA, CDR2 SQIVND, per germline (reference sequence). The CDR3 DNA reads as TGTGCCAGTAGTGCCGCGGGACAGATGAACGCTGAAGCTTTCTTT. Amino acid sequence: CASSAAGQMNAEAFF. Looking up the rest from reference TRBV19 and TRBJ1-1 gives the full variable domain: DGGITQSPKYLFRKEGQNVTLSCEQNLNHDAMYWYRQDPGQGLRLIYYSQIVNDFQKGDIAEGYSVSREKKESFPLTVTSAQKNPTAFYLCASSAAGQMNAEAFFGQGTRLTVV.

The chain employs TRBV20-1 and TRBJ2-5, with a weak D call TRBD2 (6 bases). The J call may not be correct, given that the DNA end is closer to TRBJ2-7. This CDR3 contains 11 residues. Per the germline V gene, CDR1 is DFQATT and CDR2 is SNEGSKA (reference sequence). As DNA, the CDR3 is TGCAGTGGACGGGAGACCTACGAGCAGTACTTC. This sequence encodes CSGRETYEQYF.

The rearrangement uses TRBV10-3 and TRBJ2-1; 10 nucleotides line up with TRBD2. Germline values: CDR1 ENHRY, CDR2 SYGVKD. The CDR3 is made up of 14 amino acids. Trimming removed 7 bases from V and 3 bases from J; junction bases left unmatched: 3. CDR3: CAINGLADYNEQFF. In nucleotides, the CDR3 is TGTGCCATCAATGGACTAGCGGACTACAATGAGCAGTTCTTC.

This chain uses TRBV5-6 with TRBJ1-1; maybe TRBD1 (6 bases). Trimming shortened V by 1 base and J by 5 bases, and 12 bases separated the two germline ends. Germline CDR1 SGHDT, CDR2 YYEEEE. The CDR3 extends over 14 amino acids. The CDR3 DNA follows: TGTGCCAGCAGCTTGACAGGGACCCGGACTGAAGCTTTCTTT. It yields the protein CASSLTGTRTEAFF.

The rearrangement uses TRBV5-6 and TRBJ2-3; TRBD2 might be the D (6 bases). V was cut by 1 base and J by 2 bases, with 14 bases left in between. The CDR3 totals 16 residues. Germline-derived CDR1 and CDR2 are SGHDT and YYEEEE. In DNA form, the CDR3 reads TGTGCCAGCAGCTTGCGGGTAGCGGCGCTCACAGATACGCAGTATTTT. Its translation is CASSLRVAALTDTQYF.

The chain uses TRBV18 and TRBJ1-1, with TRBD1 identical over 7 bases. The V gene end was trimmed by 1 base and the J gene end by 1 base; junction bases not matched to a gene: 9. Germline V CDR1 and CDR2: KGHSH, LQKENI. This CDR3 has 17 amino acids. The CDR3 spells CASSPRGGQTTNTEAFF. CDR3 nucleotide sequence: TGTGCCAGCTCACCACGAGGGGGACAGACAACGAACACTGAAGCTTTCTTT.

A few counts support this clone. This chain connects TRBV7-2 to TRBJ2-7, with D possibly being TRBD2 (6 bases). Germline V gene lookup returns CDR1 SGHTA and CDR2 FQGNSA. This CDR3 spans 16 amino acids. V lost 0 bases and J lost 4, with 16 bases in between. This CDR3 reads CASSLALPSVGYEQYF. In nucleotides, the CDR3 is TGTGCCAGCAGCTTAGCGTTACCTAGCGTCGGGTACGAGCAGTACTTC.

The chain uses TRBV4-1 and TRBJ2-7; a weak D match, TRBD1 (6 bases). The V gene lost 5 bases and the J gene lost 3 bases, with 23 bases spanning the gap. CDR3 length: 17 amino acids. Germline V CDR1 and CDR2: MGHRA, YSYEKL. In DNA form, the CDR3 reads TGCGCCAGCAGCACTCAAAGAACCGGGACACTTTTCTACGAGCAGTACTTC. It is translated as CASSTQRTGTLFYEQYF.

The rearrangement joins TRBV6-1 to TRBJ2-5, with 10 bases fitting TRBD2. This CDR3 contains 15 residues. Germline-derived CDR1 and CDR2 are MNHNS and SASEGT. J gave up 1 base and V 4 bases, and 3 bases lay outside the gene matches. The CDR3, as DNA: TGTGCCAGCAGTGTGAGCGGGAGGGCCCAAGAGACCCAGTACTTC. Its protein product is CASSVSGRAQETQYF.

The CDR3 nucleotides are TGTGCCAGCAGCTTAGCCGGGGGGGAGGGGAACTATGGCTACACCTTC. Its protein is CASSLAGGEGNYGYTF. This chain uses TRBV7-2 with TRBJ1-2, with TRBD1 as a possible D gene (5 bases). This CDR3 has 16 amino acids. Per germline, CDR1 SGHTA and CDR2 FQGNSA. V was shortened by 0 bases and J by 2 bases, with 13 bases between the two germline ends.

The genes are TRBV7-2 and TRBJ2-1, with 7 bases aligning to TRBD1. This CDR3 has 15 residues. From germline, CDR1 is SGHTA and CDR2 FQGNSA. After removal of 3 bases from V and 6 bases from J, the junction contained 8 bases not matched to a gene. The CDR3 region has the DNA TGTGCCAGCAGCTTCGCCGGGACAGCTCCCAATGAGCAGTTCTTC. Protein product: CASSFAGTAPNEQFF.

The V gene is TRBV6-5, the J gene TRBJ2-7, with a tentative D call TRBD1 (5 bases). The CDR3 extends over 15 amino acids. Trimming removed 0 bases at V and 4 bases at J, with 13 bases between. Germline V lookup: CDR1 MNHEY, CDR2 SVGAGI. CDR3 nucleotide sequence: TGTGCCAGCAGTTACTCGATCCAGGGCCTATACGAGCAGTACTTC. Its translation: CASSYSIQGLYEQYF.

The gene calls are TRBV28 and TRBJ2-7, with D perhaps TRBD2 (7 bases). Germline CDR1 is MDHEN and CDR2 is SYDVKM. V dropped 3 bases and J dropped 4 bases, with 19 bases sitting between them. The CDR3 length is 16 residues. The CDR3 DNA reads as TGTGCCAGCAGTTTCAGGGGCGGCGGGGGCACATACGAGCAGTACTTC. This translates into CASSFRGGGGTYEQYF.

The chain couples TRBV19 to TRBJ1-1; 8 bases fit TRBD1. The junction had 6 bases not matched to a gene; V was cut back by 3 bases and J by 6 bases. There are 14 residues in the CDR3. The V gene's germline CDR1 is LNHDA and CDR2 SQIVND (reference sequence). The CDR3: CASSIRGLGSEAFF. CDR3 in DNA: TGTGCCAGTAGTATCAGGGGGCTCGGGTCTGAAGCTTTCTTT.

The V gene is TRBV28, the J gene TRBJ1-5; D call uncertain. In germline, CDR1 is MDHEN, CDR2 SYDVKM. Trimming shortened V by 3 bases and J by 7 bases, and 13 bases separated the two germline ends. This CDR3 region has 14 residues. The DNA for the CDR3 is TGTGCCAGCAGTTTCCTAGGGTCGGGACAGCCCCAGCATTTT. Translated, it gives CASSFLGSGQPQHF. The whole variable domain, remainder taken from reference TRBV28 and TRBJ1-5, is DVKVTQSSRYLVKRTGEKVFLECVQDMDHENMFWYRQDPGLGLRLIYFSYDVKMKEKGDIPEGYSVSREKKERFSLILESASTNQTSMYLCASSFLGSGQPQHFGDGTRLSIL.

V usage is TRBV27 and J usage is TRBJ1-1; perhaps TRBD1 as D (5 bases). Germline CDR1 MNHEY, CDR2 SMNVEV (reference sequence). The CDR3 has 14 amino acids. Trimming left V 2 bases short and J 4 bases short, with 11 bases between. This chain's CDR3 is CASSLIPGITEAFF. The CDR3 DNA reads as TGTGCCAGCAGTTTAATCCCAGGGATCACTGAAGCTTTCTTT.

The gene calls are TRBV9 and TRBJ2-3; 8 bases line up with TRBD2. Trimming removed 0 bases from V and 2 bases from J; junction bases left unmatched: 8. The CDR3 is 17 residues long. Germline lookup yields CDR1 SGDLS and CDR2 YYNGEE. The CDR3 DNA is TGTGCCAGCAGCGTAGCCACAAGCGGGAGTTACACAGATACGCAGTATTTT. This translates into CASSVATSGSYTDTQYF.

The chain links TRBV30 to TRBJ2-4; no clear D gene. Per the germline V gene, CDR1 is GTSNPN and CDR2 is SVGIG (reference sequence). V shed 2 bases and J shed 6 bases, with 5 bases lying between them. The CDR3 has 11 residues. The CDR3 loop reads CAWSHRNIQYF. The CDR3 bases are TGTGCCTGGAGTCACAGAAACATTCAGTACTTC.

This clone was picked up one time. V usage is TRBV19 and J usage is TRBJ1-2; no clear D. The length of the CDR3 is 14 residues. The ends were cut back, 3 bases at V and 3 bases at J, with 11 bases in the middle. CDR1 LNHDA and CDR2 SQIVND come from the germline V gene (reference sequence). CDR3 in amino acids: CASSIRPPDYGYTF. The CDR3 DNA follows: TGTGCCAGTAGTATCAGGCCACCGGACTATGGCTACACCTTC.

V usage is TRBV7-2 and J usage is TRBJ1-3; D is possibly TRBD1 (5 bases). V gave up 7 bases and J gave up 0 bases, with 13 bases separating them. This CDR3 has 15 residues. Germline CDR1 is SGHTA and CDR2 is FQGNSA. In DNA form, the CDR3 reads TGTGCCAGCACTCCATGGGGGGGCTCTGGAAACACCATATATTTT. Translation gives CASTPWGGSGNTIYF.

The chain is built from TRBV5-1 and TRBJ2-5; 8 nucleotides line up with TRBD1. This CDR3 is built from 16 residues. The junction had 13 bases not matched to a gene; V was cut back by 4 bases and J by 5 bases. Germline V gene data show CDR1 as SGHRS and CDR2 as YFSETQ. CDR3 in DNA: TGCGCCAGCAGCCCGGGGGTATCCAGGGGGCTGGAGACCCAGTACTTC. Translation gives CASSPGVSRGLETQYF.

The chain joins TRBV19 to TRBJ1-3; TRBD1 is a possible D gene (6 bases). V shed 5 bases and J shed 0 bases, with 11 bases lying between them. Germline loops: CDR1 LNHDA, CDR2 SQIVND (reference sequence). The CDR3 is 15 residues long. Written as DNA, the CDR3 is TGTGCCAGTAGTTTGGACAGAAGCTCTGGAAACACCATATATTTT. It is translated as CASSLDRSSGNTIYF.

The chain couples TRBV7-9 to TRBJ1-2; 7 bases are shared with TRBD1. Germline trimming cut 5 bases from V and 4 bases from J; bases unmatched to any gene: 10. The CDR3 totals 15 residues. Germline-derived CDR1 and CDR2 are SEHNR and FQNEAQ (reference sequence). CDR3 sequence: CASSTQDRFSYGYTF. The CDR3 nucleotides are TGTGCCAGCAGCACCCAGGACAGGTTCAGCTATGGCTACACCTTC. Using reference TRBV7-9 and TRBJ1-2 for the parts outside the CDR3, the full variable domain is DTGVSQNPRHKITKRGQNVTFRCDPISEHNRLYWYRQTLGQGPEFLTYFQNEAQLEKSRLLSDRFSAERPKGSFSTLEIQRTEQGDSAMYLCASSTQDRFSYGYTFGSGTRLTVV.

This sequence joins TRBV27 and TRBJ1-2; the D gene is possibly TRBD1 (6 bases). The CDR3 extends over 13 amino acids. Germline-derived CDR1 and CDR2 are MNHEY and SMNVEV (reference sequence). Deletions cut 2 bases from V and 4 bases from J, with 8 bases between. The CDR3 DNA follows: TGTGCCAGCAGTTTAGCAGGGGCCTATGGCTACACCTTC. Translating it yields CASSLAGAYGYTF.

The chain carries TRBV11-2 and TRBJ2-2; 7 bases map to TRBD2. With V trimmed by 2 bases and J by 4 bases, 4 bases remained unmatched. Germline V lookup: CDR1 SGHAT, CDR2 FQNNGV. CDR3 length equals 15 residues. In DNA form, the CDR3 reads TGTGCCAGCAGCTTAAGTCTAGCGGTCACCGGGGAGCTGTTTTTT. It is translated as CASSLSLAVTGELFF.

This chain links TRBV18 with TRBJ1-5; D perhaps matches TRBD1 (6 bases). The V and J ends lost 3 bases and 0 bases respectively, with 9 bases between them. Per germline, CDR1 KGHSH and CDR2 LQKENI. The CDR3 is 15 amino acids. CDR3 nucleotides: TGTGCCAGCTCACCGGACAGAAATAGCAATCAGCCCCAGCATTTT. Encoded protein: CASSPDRNSNQPQHF.